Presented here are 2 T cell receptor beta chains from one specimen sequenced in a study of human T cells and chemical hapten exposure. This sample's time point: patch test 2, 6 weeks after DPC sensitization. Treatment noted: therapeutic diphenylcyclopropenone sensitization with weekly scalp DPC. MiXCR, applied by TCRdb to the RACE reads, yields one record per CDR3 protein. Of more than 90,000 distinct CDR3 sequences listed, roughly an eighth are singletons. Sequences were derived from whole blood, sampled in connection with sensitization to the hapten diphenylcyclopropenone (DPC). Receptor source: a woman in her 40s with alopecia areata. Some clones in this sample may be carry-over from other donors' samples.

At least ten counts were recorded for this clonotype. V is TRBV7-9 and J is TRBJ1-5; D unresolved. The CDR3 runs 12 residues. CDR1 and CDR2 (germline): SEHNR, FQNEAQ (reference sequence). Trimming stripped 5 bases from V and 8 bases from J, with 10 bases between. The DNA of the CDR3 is TGTGCCAGCAGCCCGGGAGCGGAGCCCCAGCATTTT. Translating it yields CASSPGAEPQHF.

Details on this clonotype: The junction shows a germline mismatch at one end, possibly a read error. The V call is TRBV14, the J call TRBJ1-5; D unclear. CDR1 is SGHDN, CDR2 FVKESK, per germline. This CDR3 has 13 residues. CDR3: CASSQGRNHPQHF. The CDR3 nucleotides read TGTGCCAGCAGCCAGGGCCGCAATCACCCCCAGCATTTT. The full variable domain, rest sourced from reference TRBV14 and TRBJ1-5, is EAGVTQFPSHSVIEKGQTVTLRCDPISGHDNLYWYRRVMGKEIKFLLHFVKESKQDESGMPNNRFLAERTGGTYSTLKVQPAELEDSGVYFCASSQGRNHPQHFGDGTRLSIL.